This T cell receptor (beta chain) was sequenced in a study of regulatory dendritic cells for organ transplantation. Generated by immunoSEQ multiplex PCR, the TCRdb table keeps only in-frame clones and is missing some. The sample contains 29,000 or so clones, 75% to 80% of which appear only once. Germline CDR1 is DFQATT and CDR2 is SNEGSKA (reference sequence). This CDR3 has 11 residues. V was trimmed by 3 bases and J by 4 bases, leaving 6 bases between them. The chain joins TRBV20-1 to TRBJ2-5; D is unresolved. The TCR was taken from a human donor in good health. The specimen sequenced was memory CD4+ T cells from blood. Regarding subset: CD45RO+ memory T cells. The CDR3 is CSASPTETQYF. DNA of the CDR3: TGCAGTGCTAGCCCAACAGAGACCCAGTACTTC.